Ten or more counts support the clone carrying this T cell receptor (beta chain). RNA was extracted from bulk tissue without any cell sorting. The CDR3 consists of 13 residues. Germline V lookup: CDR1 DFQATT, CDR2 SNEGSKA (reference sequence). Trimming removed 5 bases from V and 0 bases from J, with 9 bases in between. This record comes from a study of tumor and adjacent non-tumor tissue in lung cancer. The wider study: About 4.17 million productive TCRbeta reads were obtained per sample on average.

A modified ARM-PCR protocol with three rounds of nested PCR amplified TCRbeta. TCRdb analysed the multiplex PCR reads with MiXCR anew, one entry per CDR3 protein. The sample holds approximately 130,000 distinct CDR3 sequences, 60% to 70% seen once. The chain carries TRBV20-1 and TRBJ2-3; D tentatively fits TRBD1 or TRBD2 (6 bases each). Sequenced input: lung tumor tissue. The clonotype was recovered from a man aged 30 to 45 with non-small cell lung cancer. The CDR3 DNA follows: TGCAGTGCTGGGGGGCCTAGCACAGATACGCAGTATTTT. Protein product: CSAGGPSTDTQYF.